The 10 T cell receptor beta chains reported below all come from one sample, sequenced in a study of cytomegalovirus exposure and HLA in healthy donors. The table came from immunoSEQ multiplex PCR; TCRdb's copy has only in-frame clones and leaves some out. The table shows approximately 260,000 clones, with about 86% occurring only once. The source material was PBMCs. Receptor source: a woman between 18 and 29 years old in good health and CMV-seronegative.

The gene calls are TRBV5-1 and TRBJ1-6; D not resolved. There are 16 residues in the CDR3. Germline loops: CDR1 SGHRS, CDR2 YFSETQ. V was shortened by 4 bases and J by 10 bases, with 21 bases between the two germline ends. The CDR3 bases are TGCGCCAGCAGCAAGGTGGTCGGGGAGCCTCAGTCACCCCTCCACTTT. This translates into CASSKVVGEPQSPLHF.

This clone was seen just once. V usage is TRBV11-1 and J usage is TRBJ2-5; no reliable D call. The V and J ends lost 2 bases and 3 bases respectively, with 4 bases between them. This CDR3 contains 12 residues. Germline CDR1 is SGHAT and CDR2 is FQDESV (reference sequence). The DNA of the CDR3 is TGTGCCAGCAGCTTACGGGAAGAGACCCAGTACTTC. It specifies CASSLREETQYF.

The chain employs TRBV6-1 and TRBJ2-5; possible D gene TRBD2, 5 bases. The CDR3 covers 14 residues. From germline, CDR1 is MNHNS and CDR2 SASEGT. Trimming cost V 6 bases and J 0 bases, with 11 bases left between them. This chain's CDR3 is CASSPGLNQETQYF. As DNA, the CDR3 is TGTGCCAGCAGCCCCGGACTGAACCAAGAGACCCAGTACTTC.

This chain links TRBV6-6 with TRBJ1-2; 9 bases agree with TRBD1. CDR1 and CDR2 (germline): MNHNY, SVGAGI (reference sequence). CDR3 length: 15 amino acids. Losses at the gene ends were 2 bases for V and 3 bases for J; bases not matched to a gene: 4. CDR3: CASSYGTGIDYGYTF. The CDR3 bases are TGTGCCAGCAGTTACGGGACAGGGATCGACTATGGCTACACCTTC.

The chain couples TRBV2 to TRBJ1-5, with a possible D match to TRBD1 (6 bases). The length of the CDR3 is 17 residues. V dropped 4 bases and J dropped 2 bases, with 18 bases sitting between them. Germline V gene lookup returns CDR1 SNHLY and CDR2 FYNNEI. This CDR3 reads CASSVSGARWGNQPQHF. As DNA, the CDR3 is TGTGCCAGCAGTGTGTCAGGGGCCCGCTGGGGCAATCAGCCCCAGCATTTT.

The chain uses TRBV13 and TRBJ2-5; 9 bases match TRBD1. The CDR3 extends over 14 amino acids. CDR1 is PRHDT and CDR2 is FYEKMQ in the germline V gene (reference sequence). J lost 3 bases, V lost 5 bases, and 4 bases had no gene match. As DNA, the CDR3 is TGTGCCAGCAGCCCTCGACAGGGGGAAGAGACCCAGTACTTC. It yields the protein CASSPRQGEETQYF.

This clone was seen just once. The chain joins TRBV5-6 to TRBJ2-5; tentatively, D is TRBD2 (5 bases). V was pared by 3 bases and J by 1 base, with 7 bases between. Germline lookup yields CDR1 SGHDT and CDR2 YYEEEE. The CDR3 totals 13 residues. Written as DNA, the CDR3 is TGTGCCAGCAGCTCGGACTTCCAAGAGACCCAGTACTTC. This sequence encodes CASSSDFQETQYF.

The chain recombines TRBV28 with TRBJ2-1; 10 bases map to TRBD2. Germline-derived CDR1 and CDR2 are MDHEN and SYDVKM. The junction had 2 bases not matched to a gene; V was cut back by 3 bases and J by 3 bases. The CDR3 covers 15 residues. The CDR3 spells CASSFLAGGYNEQFF. The CDR3 DNA is TGTGCCAGCAGTTTCTTAGCGGGGGGCTACAATGAGCAGTTCTTC.

This clone turned up a few times. Other nucleotide sequences in the sample specify the same CDR3. The chain links TRBV6-5 to TRBJ2-7; 7 bases are shared with TRBD1. This CDR3 is 15 amino acids long. Germline trimming cut 0 bases from V and 0 bases from J; bases unmatched to any gene: 2. CDR1 MNHEY and CDR2 SVGAGI come from the germline V gene. CDR3 coding DNA: TGTGCCAGCAGTTACTCCCGGGACAGCTCCTACGAGCAGTACTTC. It translates to CASSYSRDSSYEQYF.

This clone has just one count. This sequence joins TRBV7-8 and TRBJ2-7; 11 nucleotides align to TRBD2. CDR1 and CDR2 (germline): SGHVS, FQNEAQ. The CDR3 length is 15 residues. Trimming at V came to 3 bases and at J to 3 bases, leaving 4 bases not matched to a gene. In DNA form, the CDR3 reads TGTGCCAGCAGCTTTGGGACTAGCGGAAACTACGAGCAGTACTTC. This sequence encodes CASSFGTSGNYEQYF.